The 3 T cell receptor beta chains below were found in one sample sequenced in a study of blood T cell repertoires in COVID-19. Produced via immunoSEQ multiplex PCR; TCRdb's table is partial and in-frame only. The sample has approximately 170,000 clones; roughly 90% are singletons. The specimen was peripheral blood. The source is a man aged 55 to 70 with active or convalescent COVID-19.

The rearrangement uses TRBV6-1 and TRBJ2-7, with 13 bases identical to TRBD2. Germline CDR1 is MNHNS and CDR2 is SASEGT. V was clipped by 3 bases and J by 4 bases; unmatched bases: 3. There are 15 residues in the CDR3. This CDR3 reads CASSDPGLAGYEQYF. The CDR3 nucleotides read TGTGCCAGCAGTGACCCGGGACTAGCGGGATACGAGCAGTACTTC.

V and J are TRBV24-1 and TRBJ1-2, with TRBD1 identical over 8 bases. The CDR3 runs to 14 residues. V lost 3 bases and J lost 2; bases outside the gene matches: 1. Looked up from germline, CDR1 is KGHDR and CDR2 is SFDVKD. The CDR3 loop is CATSDRTGNYGYTF. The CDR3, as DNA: TGTGCCACCAGTGATCGGACAGGGAACTATGGCTACACCTTC.

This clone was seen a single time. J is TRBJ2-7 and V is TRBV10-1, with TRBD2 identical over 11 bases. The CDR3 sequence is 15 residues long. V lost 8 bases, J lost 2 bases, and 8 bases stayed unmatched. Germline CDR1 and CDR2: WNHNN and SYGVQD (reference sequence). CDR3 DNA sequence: TGCGCCAGCGAATCCGGGACTAGCGGCACCTACGAGCAGTACTTC. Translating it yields CASESGTSGTYEQYF.